This TCR beta chain was captured by sequencing in a study of Graves' ophthalmopathy and Graves' hyperthyroidism. Transcripts of RNA were the source for amplifying TCR beta CDR3 regions. A first-round RT-PCR used HTBI primers, followed by a second-round multiplex PCR. TCRdb re-derived calls from the multiplex PCR reads in MiXCR, one entry per CDR3 protein. Seen here are a few hundred thousand distinct CDR3 sequences, around 21% observed once, and the top ten hold roughly 3%. With regard to this clonotype: A much larger clone differs from this one at a single base, so this may be a read error. Lacking the conserved final phenylalanine or tryptophan, this CDR3 likely reflects a read error.

The CDR3 has 15 amino acids. Germline values: CDR1 MNHNS, CDR2 SASEGT. Trimming shortened V by 6 bases and J by 3 bases, and 18 bases separated the two germline ends. This chain links TRBV6-1 with TRBJ2-7, with a possible D match to TRBD2 (5 bases). This sequence was found in a young woman with stable Graves' hyperthyroidism. The material sequenced was peripheral blood. The CDR3 region is CASSASPGNGYEQYL. Written as DNA, the CDR3 is TGTGCCAGCAGCGCCAGCCCCGGGAATGGCTACGAGCAGTACCTC.